This T cell receptor (beta chain) appears in the sequencing data of a study of T cell repertoires in cytomegalovirus infection. One entry per CDR3 protein, called by TCRdb with MiXCR from the reads. This sample has roughly 760,000 distinct CDR3 sequences, with roughly a third found just once. The sample taken for sequencing was PBMCs. The clonotype comes from a human donor in good health (CMV status not recorded). Some clones in this sample may be carry-over from other donors' samples.

CDR3 DNA: TGTGCCAGTAGTTGGGAAGACAGTAGCAATCAGCCCCAGCATTTT. As protein: CASSWEDSSNQPQHF. V is TRBV19 and J is TRBJ1-5; the D gene is possibly TRBD1 (5 bases). The CDR3 covers 15 residues. CDR1 is LNHDA, CDR2 SQIVND, per germline (reference sequence). V shed 5 bases and J shed 0 bases, with 11 bases lying between them. The whole variable domain, filled in from reference TRBV19 and TRBJ1-5, reads DGGITQSPKYLFRKEGQNVTLSCEQNLNHDAMYWYRQDPGQGLRLIYYSQIVNDFQKGDIAEGYSVSREKKESFPLTVTSAQKNPTAFYLCASSWEDSSNQPQHFGDGTRLSIL.